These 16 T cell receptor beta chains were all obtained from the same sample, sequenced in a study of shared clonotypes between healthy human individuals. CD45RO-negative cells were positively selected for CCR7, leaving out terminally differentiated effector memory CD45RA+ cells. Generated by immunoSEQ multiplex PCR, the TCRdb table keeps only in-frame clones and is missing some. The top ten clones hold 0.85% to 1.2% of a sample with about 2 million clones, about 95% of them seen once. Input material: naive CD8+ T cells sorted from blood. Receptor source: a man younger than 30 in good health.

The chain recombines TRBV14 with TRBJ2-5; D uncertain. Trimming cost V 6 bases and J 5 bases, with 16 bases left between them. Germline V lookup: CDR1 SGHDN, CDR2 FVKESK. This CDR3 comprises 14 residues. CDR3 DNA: TGTGCCAGCAGTCTGACCCAGGCGATGGAGACCCAGTACTTC. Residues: CASSLTQAMETQYF. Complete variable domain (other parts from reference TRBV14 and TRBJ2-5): EAGVTQFPSHSVIEKGQTVTLRCDPISGHDNLYWYRRVMGKEIKFLLHFVKESKQDESGMPNNRFLAERTGGTYSTLKVQPAELEDSGVYFCASSLTQAMETQYFGPGTRLLVL.

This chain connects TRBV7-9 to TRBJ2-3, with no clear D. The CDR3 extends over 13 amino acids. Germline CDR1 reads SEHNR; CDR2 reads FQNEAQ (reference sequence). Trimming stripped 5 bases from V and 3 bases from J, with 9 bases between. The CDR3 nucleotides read TGTGCCAGCAGCCCTCCCCAGACAGATACGCAGTATTTT. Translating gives CASSPPQTDTQYF.

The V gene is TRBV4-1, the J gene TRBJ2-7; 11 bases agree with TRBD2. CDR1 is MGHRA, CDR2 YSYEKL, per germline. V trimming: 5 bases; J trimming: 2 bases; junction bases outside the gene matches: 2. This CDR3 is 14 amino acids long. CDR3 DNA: TGCGCCAGCAGCGCGACTAGCGGGGCCTACGAGCAGTACTTC. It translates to CASSATSGAYEQYF.

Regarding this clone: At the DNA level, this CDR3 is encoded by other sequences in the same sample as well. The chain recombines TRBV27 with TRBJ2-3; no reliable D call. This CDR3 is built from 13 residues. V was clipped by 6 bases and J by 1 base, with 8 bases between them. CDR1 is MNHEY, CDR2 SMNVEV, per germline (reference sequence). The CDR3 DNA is TGTGCCAGCAGCCTCGGTGGCACAGATACGCAGTATTTT. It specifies CASSLGGTDTQYF.

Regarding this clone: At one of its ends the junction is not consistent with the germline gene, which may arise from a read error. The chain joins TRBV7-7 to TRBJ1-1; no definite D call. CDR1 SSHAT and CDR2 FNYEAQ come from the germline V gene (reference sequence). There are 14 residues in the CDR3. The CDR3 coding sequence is TGTGCTAGCAGCTTAGAGGTAGGGAGCACTGAAGCTTTCTTT. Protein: CASSLEVGSTEAFF.

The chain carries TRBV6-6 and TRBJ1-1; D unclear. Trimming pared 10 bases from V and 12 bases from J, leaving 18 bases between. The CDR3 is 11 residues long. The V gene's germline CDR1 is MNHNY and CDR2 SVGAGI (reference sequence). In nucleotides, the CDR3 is TGTGCCACACTTCGGGAACTTAAGTCTTTCTTT. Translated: CATLRELKSFF.

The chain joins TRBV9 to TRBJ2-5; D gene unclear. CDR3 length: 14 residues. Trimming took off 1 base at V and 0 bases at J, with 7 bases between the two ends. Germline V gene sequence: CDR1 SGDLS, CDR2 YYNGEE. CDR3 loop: CASSVTDYQETQYF. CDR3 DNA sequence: TGTGCCAGCAGCGTAACAGATTACCAAGAGACCCAGTACTTC. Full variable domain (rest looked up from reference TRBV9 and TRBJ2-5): DSGVTQTPKHLITATGQRVTLRCSPRSGDLSVYWYQQSLDQGLQFLIQYYNGEERAKGNILERFSAQQFPDLHSELNLSSLELGDSALYFCASSVTDYQETQYFGPGTRLLVL.

The CDR3: CASTWTGAAYGYTF. In DNA form, the CDR3 reads TGTGCCAGCACCTGGACGGGGGCCGCCTATGGCTACACCTTC. The chain carries TRBV7-2 and TRBJ1-2; TRBD1 is a possible D gene (6 bases). The CDR3 contains 14 residues. Trimming took off 7 bases at V and 4 bases at J, with 16 bases between the two ends. CDR1 and CDR2 from the germline V gene are SGHTA and FQGNSA.

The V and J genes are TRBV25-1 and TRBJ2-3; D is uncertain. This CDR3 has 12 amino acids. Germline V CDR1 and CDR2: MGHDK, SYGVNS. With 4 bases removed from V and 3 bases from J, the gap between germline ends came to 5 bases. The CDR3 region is CASSATTDTQYF. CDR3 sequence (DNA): TGTGCCAGCAGTGCTACGACAGATACGCAGTATTTT.

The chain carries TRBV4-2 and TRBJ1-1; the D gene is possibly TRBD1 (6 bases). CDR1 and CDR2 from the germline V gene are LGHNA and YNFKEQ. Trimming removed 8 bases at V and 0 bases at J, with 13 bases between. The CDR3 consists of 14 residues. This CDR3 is CASCPNRVNTEAFF. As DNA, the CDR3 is TGTGCCAGCTGCCCGAACAGGGTGAACACTGAAGCTTTCTTT.

The chain's CDR3 is CASSWTGMPYEQYF. The CDR3 nucleotides read TGCGCCAGCAGCTGGACAGGGATGCCTTACGAGCAGTACTTC. The rearrangement links TRBV5-1 to TRBJ2-7; TRBD1 matches at 8 bases. Germline values: CDR1 SGHRS, CDR2 YFSETQ. The CDR3 runs 14 residues. After removal of 3 bases from V and 4 bases from J, the junction contained 6 bases not matched to a gene.

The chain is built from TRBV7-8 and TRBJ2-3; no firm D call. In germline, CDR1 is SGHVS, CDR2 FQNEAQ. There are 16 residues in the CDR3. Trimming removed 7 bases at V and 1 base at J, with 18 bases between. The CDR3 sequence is CASTIKGGGRTDTQYF. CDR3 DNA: TGTGCCAGCACCATAAAGGGTGGCGGACGCACAGATACGCAGTATTTT.

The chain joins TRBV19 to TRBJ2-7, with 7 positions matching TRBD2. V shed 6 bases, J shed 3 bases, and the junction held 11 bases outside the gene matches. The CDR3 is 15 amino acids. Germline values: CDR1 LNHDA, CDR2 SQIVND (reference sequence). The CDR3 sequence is CASSKGTILDYEQYF. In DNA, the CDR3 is TGTGCCAGTAGCAAAGGGACTATTCTAGACTACGAGCAGTACTTC. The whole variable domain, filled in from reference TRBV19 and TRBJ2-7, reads DGGITQSPKYLFRKEGQNVTLSCEQNLNHDAMYWYRQDPGQGLRLIYYSQIVNDFQKGDIAEGYSVSREKKESFPLTVTSAQKNPTAFYLCASSKGTILDYEQYFGPGTRLTVT.

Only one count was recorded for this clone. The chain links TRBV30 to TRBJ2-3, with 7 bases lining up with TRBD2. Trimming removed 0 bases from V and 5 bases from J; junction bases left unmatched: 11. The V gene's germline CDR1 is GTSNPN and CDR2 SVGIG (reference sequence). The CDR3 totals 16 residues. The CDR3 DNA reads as TGTGCCTGGAGTGTACTAGCGCAGAGGCATGGAGATACGCAGTATTTT. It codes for CAWSVLAQRHGDTQYF.

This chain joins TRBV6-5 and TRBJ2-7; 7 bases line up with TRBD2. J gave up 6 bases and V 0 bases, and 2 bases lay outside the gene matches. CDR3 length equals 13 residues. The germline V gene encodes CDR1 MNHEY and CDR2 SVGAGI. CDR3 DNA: TGTGCCAGCAGTTACTCGGGAGGGTTCGAGCAGTACTTC. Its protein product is CASSYSGGFEQYF.

The CDR3 sequence is CAIKGDFYNEQFF. For the CDR3, the DNA is TGTGCCATCAAGGGGGATTTCTACAATGAGCAGTTCTTC. V is TRBV2 and J is TRBJ2-1; D perhaps matches TRBD1 (6 bases). V lost 10 bases and J 3 bases, leaving 13 bases between the germline ends. The CDR3 is made up of 13 amino acids. The V gene's germline CDR1 is SNHLY and CDR2 FYNNEI. The full variable domain, completed using reference TRBV2 and TRBJ2-1, is EPEVTQTPSHQVTQMGQEVILRCVPISNHLYFYWYRQILGQKVEFLVSFYNNEISEKSEIFDDQFSVERPDGSNFTLKIRSTKLEDSAMYFCAIKGDFYNEQFFGPGTRLTVL.